A single sample is the source of the 30 T cell receptor beta chains below, sequenced in a study of cytomegalovirus exposure and HLA in healthy donors. The PCR contained 60 Vbeta and 13 Jbeta primers. Produced via immunoSEQ multiplex PCR; TCRdb's table is partial and in-frame only. The sample holds about 81,000 clones; 75% to 85% are singletons and the top ten take around 3.1%. What was sequenced was PBMCs. The receptors come from a man aged 45-60 years in good health and CMV-seropositive.

This CDR3 is CASSSLLASGRGGANVLTF. The CDR3 bases are TGTGCCAGCAGCTCCCTTTTGGCTAGCGGGAGGGGAGGGGCCAACGTCCTGACTTTC. The V and J genes are TRBV7-2 and TRBJ2-6; 12 positions agree with TRBD2. V was pared by 4 bases and J by 4 bases, with 11 bases of the junction left unmatched. CDR3 length: 19 residues. Germline CDR1 is SGHTA and CDR2 is FQGNSA.

The V and J genes are TRBV19 and TRBJ1-1; tentative D call: TRBD1 (6 bases). V lost 1 base to trimming and J lost 4 bases, with 7 bases between them. The CDR3 sequence is 13 residues long. Germline V gene lookup returns CDR1 LNHDA and CDR2 SQIVND (reference sequence). In DNA, the CDR3 is TGTGCCAGTAGTATAGGAGGGGGCACTGAAGCTTTCTTT. Translating gives CASSIGGGTEAFF.

CDR3 DNA sequence: TGTGCCTGGAGTCCCAAACCGGGAGGGGGTCAACAAGAGACCCAGTACTTC. Its protein product is CAWSPKPGGGQQETQYF. The chain is built from TRBV30 and TRBJ2-5; 8 nucleotides line up with TRBD2. V shed 2 bases, J shed 2 bases, and the junction held 13 bases outside the gene matches. Germline V gives CDR1 GTSNPN, CDR2 SVGIG (reference sequence). The CDR3 extends over 17 amino acids.

This clone was found a few times. V is TRBV2 and J is TRBJ1-6; a possible D gene is TRBD1 (5 bases). The CDR3 covers 14 residues. With 1 base removed from V and 8 bases from J, the gap between germline ends came to 9 bases. Germline-derived CDR1 and CDR2 are SNHLY and FYNNEI. CDR3 DNA: TGTGCCAGCAGTGAAGAACAGGCATATTCACCCCTCCACTTT. As protein: CASSEEQAYSPLHF.

On this clone itself: The same CDR3 is also encoded by other DNA sequences in this sample. The chain uses TRBV2 and TRBJ2-1; 7 bases align to TRBD1. V lost 8 bases and J lost 0; bases outside the gene matches: 4. Germline lookup yields CDR1 SNHLY and CDR2 FYNNEI. The CDR3 is 14 amino acids. The CDR3 sequence is CASEQGSSYNEQFF. The CDR3 bases are TGTGCCAGCGAACAGGGGAGCTCCTACAATGAGCAGTTCTTC.

Only one count was recorded for this clone. The chain combines TRBV29-1 with TRBJ2-5; tentatively, D is TRBD2 (6 bases). Germline V lookup: CDR1 SQVTM, CDR2 ANQGSEA. V was trimmed by 7 bases and J by 4 bases, leaving 19 bases between them. This CDR3 contains 14 residues. The DNA of the CDR3 is TGCAGCGCGGGGGAGGACCCGCAAGGAGAGACCCAGTACTTC. The encoded protein is CSAGEDPQGETQYF.

V gene TRBV6-5 combines with J gene TRBJ2-1; 9 nucleotides line up with TRBD1. CDR1 MNHEY and CDR2 SVGAGI come from the germline V gene. The junction had 5 bases not matched to a gene; V was cut back by 6 bases and J by 14 bases. This CDR3 region has 11 residues. The CDR3 spells CASRRQGGEFF. CDR3 nucleotides: TGTGCCAGCAGGCGACAGGGGGGGGAGTTCTTC.

The rearrangement joins TRBV6-5 to TRBJ1-3; D is unclear. The CDR3 has 13 residues. Germline lookup yields CDR1 MNHEY and CDR2 SVGAGI. The V end was cut by 2 bases, the J end by 4 bases, with 6 bases between. The CDR3 is CASSYNGGNTIYF. CDR3 nucleotides: TGTGCCAGCAGTTACAATGGCGGAAACACCATATATTTT.

As to this clone: Germline and junction disagree at one end, which may indicate a read error. The chain uses TRBV7-9 and TRBJ2-5, with 8 bases that match TRBD1. The germline gives CDR1 SEHNR, CDR2 FQNEAQ (reference sequence). The CDR3 has 17 amino acids. The CDR3 region has the DNA TGTGCCGGCAGCTTAGCGGCAGGGGGCTGGGGTCAAGAGACCCAGTACTTC. Translating it yields CAGSLAAGGWGQETQYF.

Worth noting for this clone: At one of its ends the junction is not consistent with the germline gene, which may arise from a read error. The chain is built from TRBV7-9 and TRBJ1-2; 8 nucleotides line up with TRBD1. The CDR3 extends over 13 amino acids. Germline V CDR1 and CDR2: SEHNR, FQNEAQ (reference sequence). The CDR3 here is CSSSAGTGYGYTF. CDR3 bases: TGTTCCAGCAGCGCCGGGACAGGCTATGGCTACACCTTC.

The table lists this clone with a few counts. This rearrangement joins TRBV2 to TRBJ2-7; 8 nucleotides align to TRBD1. The CDR3 runs to 17 residues. The V gene's germline CDR1 is SNHLY and CDR2 FYNNEI. V lost 5 bases, J lost 6 bases, and 18 bases stayed unmatched. The CDR3 bases are TGTGCCAGCAGTAGAACCAGCACAGGGGACAGGTTAGGCGAGCAGTACTTC. Amino acid sequence: CASSRTSTGDRLGEQYF.

The gene calls are TRBV20-1 and TRBJ2-5, with TRBD2 as a possible D gene (5 bases). Germline CDR1 reads DFQATT; CDR2 reads SNEGSKA (reference sequence). The length of the CDR3 is 10 residues. CDR3 sequence: CASGQETQYF. The DNA of the CDR3 is TGCGCGAGCGGACAAGAGACCCAGTACTTC.

CDR3 protein: CASSRQGAAADTQYF. The CDR3 region has the DNA TGTGCCAGCAGTAGGCAGGGGGCTGCGGCAGATACGCAGTATTTT. This sequence joins TRBV6-4 and TRBJ2-3; 8 bases map to TRBD1. V was clipped by 5 bases and J by 4 bases; unmatched bases: 8. CDR3 length equals 15 residues. Germline values: CDR1 MRHNA, CDR2 SNTAGT.

The table lists this clone with a count of one. V gene TRBV11-3 combines with J gene TRBJ2-7; D ambiguous. The CDR3 runs 12 residues. CDR1 is SGHNT, CDR2 YENEEA, per germline. V lost 5 bases to trimming and J lost 2 bases, with 7 bases between them. The CDR3 reads CASSPTAYEQYF. DNA of the CDR3: TGTGCCAGCAGCCCCACAGCCTACGAGCAGTACTTC.

The chain uses TRBV27 and TRBJ2-7; TRBD2 is a possible D gene (6 bases). The V gene's germline CDR1 is MNHEY and CDR2 SMNVEV (reference sequence). This CDR3 spans 20 amino acids. The germline V and J ends were trimmed by 3 bases and 3 bases, with 30 bases remaining between them. The CDR3 loop reads CASSLNVIGGEVRGNYEQYF. CDR3 DNA sequence: TGTGCCAGCAGTTTGAACGTCATCGGAGGGGAAGTCCGAGGGAACTACGAGCAGTACTTC.

The rearrangement joins TRBV6-5 to TRBJ2-7, with 7 bases lining up with TRBD1. Losses at the gene ends were 6 bases for V and 2 bases for J; bases not matched to a gene: 10. Germline assignment: CDR1 MNHEY and CDR2 SVGAGI. The CDR3 covers 15 residues. The CDR3 spells CASSQTGTATYEQYF. For the CDR3, the DNA is TGTGCCAGCAGCCAAACCGGGACAGCCACCTACGAGCAGTACTTC.

This chain uses TRBV6-5 with TRBJ2-4; the match to TRBD1 covers 7 bases. Germline V gene lookup returns CDR1 MNHEY and CDR2 SVGAGI. After removal of 2 bases from V and 12 bases from J, the junction contained 10 bases not matched to a gene. The CDR3 is 14 amino acids. The CDR3 is CASSYTGQADSQYF. DNA of the CDR3: TGTGCCAGCAGTTACACCGGACAGGCGGACAGTCAGTACTTC.

The V gene is TRBV11-3, the J gene TRBJ1-6; D perhaps matches TRBD1 (5 bases). Per germline, CDR1 SGHNT and CDR2 YENEEA. V lost 0 bases and J lost 7, with 13 bases in between. The CDR3 sequence is 16 residues long. In DNA form, the CDR3 reads TGTGCCAGCAGCTTAGATAATTGGCAGGGAAATTCACCCCTCCACTTT. It is translated as CASSLDNWQGNSPLHF.

The table lists this clone with a count of one. The chain combines TRBV18 with TRBJ2-7, with D unresolved. The CDR3 totals 13 residues. Germline V gene lookup returns CDR1 KGHSH and CDR2 LQKENI. Trimming took off 1 base at V and 0 bases at J, with 4 bases between the two ends. CDR3: CASSPQPSYEQYF. The CDR3 DNA reads TGTGCCAGCTCACCACAGCCCTCCTACGAGCAGTACTTC.

V is TRBV7-9 and J is TRBJ2-2; tentatively, D is TRBD2 (6 bases). CDR3 length equals 15 residues. The V end lost 3 bases, the J end lost 0 bases, and 8 bases lay between the germline ends. CDR1 and CDR2 from the germline V gene are SEHNR and FQNEAQ (reference sequence). CDR3 residues: CASSFPSANTGELFF. CDR3 DNA: TGTGCCAGCAGCTTCCCTAGCGCGAACACCGGGGAGCTGTTTTTT. The variable domain in full, with the rest retrieved from reference TRBV7-9 and TRBJ2-2, is DTGVSQNPRHKITKRGQNVTFRCDPISEHNRLYWYRQTLGQGPEFLTYFQNEAQLEKSRLLSDRFSAERPKGSFSTLEIQRTEQGDSAMYLCASSFPSANTGELFFGEGSRLTVL.

This clone was picked up a small number of times. CDR3 region: CASSPGGNSNQPQHF. DNA for the CDR3: TGTGCCAGCAGCCCCGGGGGTAATAGCAATCAGCCCCAGCATTTT. The rearrangement links TRBV6-5 to TRBJ1-5, with D possibly being TRBD1 (5 bases). Trimming shortened V by 6 bases and J by 0 bases, and 12 bases separated the two germline ends. The CDR3 consists of 15 residues. Germline assignment: CDR1 MNHEY and CDR2 SVGAGI.

The V call is TRBV7-3, the J call TRBJ2-5, with D perhaps TRBD1 (5 bases). The CDR3 loop spans 15 amino acids. Per the germline V gene, CDR1 is SGHTA and CDR2 is FQGTGA. V gave up 5 bases and J gave up 2 bases, with 15 bases separating them. DNA of the CDR3: TGTGCCAGCAGCAGGGGCAGTACTACTCAAGAGACCCAGTACTTC. This translates into CASSRGSTTQETQYF. Combining the CDR3 with reference TRBV7-3 and TRBJ2-5 gives the whole variable domain GAGVSQTPSNKVTEKGKYVELRCDPISGHTALYWYRQSLGQGPEFLIYFQGTGAADDSGLPNDRFFAVRPEGSVSTLKIQRTERGDSAVYLCASSRGSTTQETQYFGPGTRLLVL.

As DNA, the CDR3 is TGTGCCAGCAGTCGAAGACAGGGAGGAAATGAAAAACTGTTTTTT. This translates into CASSRRQGGNEKLFF. The chain couples TRBV6-5 to TRBJ1-4; TRBD1 aligns across 7 bases. Germline CDR1 MNHEY, CDR2 SVGAGI. J lost 5 bases, V lost 5 bases, and 8 bases had no gene match. The CDR3 sequence is 15 residues long.

V and J are TRBV11-2 and TRBJ2-7; 7 bases agree with TRBD2. The CDR3 length is 17 residues. The V and J ends lost 2 bases and 2 bases, in that order; junction bases with no gene match: 12. CDR1 is SGHAT and CDR2 is FQNNGV in the germline V gene. CDR3 DNA: TGTGCCAGCAGCTTAAAAGCTTTGACTAGCCCAACCTACGAGCAGTACTTC. It codes for CASSLKALTSPTYEQYF.

The chain employs TRBV4-3 and TRBJ2-2; 8 positions agree with TRBD2. The CDR3 contains 17 residues. V lost 4 bases to trimming and J lost 10 bases; unmatched junction nucleotides: 17. Germline CDR1 and CDR2: LGHNA and YSLEER. The DNA of the CDR3 is TGCGCCAGCAGCCTCGGGGGGGGTCTCAATTCTTACGAGGAGCTGTTTTTT. This encodes CASSLGGGLNSYEELFF.

The chain employs TRBV11-2 and TRBJ2-1; TRBD2 aligns across 12 bases. The germline V gene encodes CDR1 SGHAT and CDR2 FQNNGV. This CDR3 is 16 amino acids long. Trimming removed 6 bases from V and 4 bases from J; junction bases left unmatched: 7. In DNA form, the CDR3 reads TGTGCCAGCAGGCCCTCTAGCGGGAGGGGATACAATGAGCAGTTCTTC. Translation: CASRPSSGRGYNEQFF.

This clone has a single count. The chain couples TRBV5-1 to TRBJ2-2; no clear D. The CDR3 length is 15 residues. The germline V gene has CDR1 SGHRS and CDR2 YFSETQ. Trimming took off 0 bases at V and 5 bases at J, with 11 bases between the two ends. CDR3 sequence: CASSLDPGRTGELFF. The CDR3 coding sequence is TGCGCCAGCAGCTTGGATCCAGGTCGGACCGGGGAGCTGTTTTTT.

A note on this clone: Other DNA sequences within the sample encode an identical CDR3. The V and J genes are TRBV6-5 and TRBJ2-2; TRBD2 matches at 8 bases. The CDR3 length is 15 residues. J was trimmed by 7 bases and V by 7 bases; bases with no gene match: 11. Germline CDR1 MNHEY, CDR2 SVGAGI. The CDR3 is CASIGLAVRGGELFF. DNA of the CDR3: TGTGCCAGCATAGGACTAGCCGTTCGGGGCGGGGAGCTGTTTTTT.

The rearrangement links TRBV7-9 to TRBJ2-6, with 7 positions matching TRBD1. The CDR3 loop spans 18 amino acids. With 6 bases clipped from V and 0 bases from J, the junction kept 11 bases outside the gene matches. Germline loops: CDR1 SEHNR, CDR2 FQNEAQ (reference sequence). The CDR3 reads CASRRLRDRNSGANVLTF. CDR3 in DNA: TGTGCCAGCAGGCGCCTGAGGGACAGAAACTCTGGGGCCAACGTCCTGACTTTC. The full variable domain, its missing parts supplied by reference TRBV7-9 and TRBJ2-6, is DTGVSQNPRHKITKRGQNVTFRCDPISEHNRLYWYRQTLGQGPEFLTYFQNEAQLEKSRLLSDRFSAERPKGSFSTLEIQRTEQGDSAMYLCASRRLRDRNSGANVLTFGAGSRLTVL.

V usage is TRBV12-1 and J usage is TRBJ2-1; the table's D call TRBD2 went unverified against the DNA. TRBV12-1 is tagged as a pseudogene. The CDR3 has 16 residues. The CDR3 bases are TGTGCCAGCAGCCCGCGGACTAGCGGGCCGAACAATGAGCAGTTCTTC. Translated, it gives CASSPRTSGPNNEQFF.